The 21 T cell receptor beta chains below were found in one sample sequenced in a study of CD8 T cells in ankylosing spondylitis. Study-wide findings and caveats: What seemed typical of ankylosing spondylitis blood was a TCR beta motif built from roughly eight highly homologous variants.

A single record per CDR3 protein comes from TCRdb applying MiXCR to the 5' RACE reads. The data hold approximately 500,000 distinct CDR3 sequences, with roughly 13% observed a single time. These receptors have no identified antigens. The material sequenced was blood, either unsorted or a sorted T cell fraction (not recorded which). The receptor set was obtained from a male donor with ankylosing spondylitis.

This chain joins TRBV7-9 and TRBJ2-3, with D uncertain. The germline gives CDR1 SEHNR, CDR2 FQNEAQ (reference sequence). The CDR3 is made up of 13 amino acids. The V end was cut by 5 bases, the J end by 6 bases, with 12 bases between. Here the CDR3 reads CASSLNTGDTQYF. Here the CDR3 DNA reads TGTGCCAGCAGCCTCAATACCGGCGATACGCAGTATTTT.

This chain joins TRBV24-1 and TRBJ2-1, with 11 bases lining up with TRBD2. Germline V gene sequence: CDR1 KGHDR, CDR2 SFDVKD. The CDR3 runs 14 residues. The J segment lost 5 bases and the V segment lost 7 bases, leaving 3 bases of the junction unmatched. This chain's CDR3 is CATRGTSGHNEQFF. The DNA of the CDR3 is TGTGCCACCAGAGGGACTAGCGGTCACAATGAGCAGTTCTTC.

This rearrangement joins TRBV6-1 to TRBJ2-1; perhaps TRBD2 as D (6 bases). V lost 5 bases, J lost 1 base, and 12 bases lay in between. CDR1 is MNHNS, CDR2 SASEGT, per germline. This CDR3 contains 15 residues. The CDR3 region is CASSPRDGSYNEQFF. In DNA form, the CDR3 reads TGTGCCAGCAGTCCGCGGGATGGGTCCTACAATGAGCAGTTCTTC.

The CDR3 reads CATGALANNEQFF. CDR3 coding DNA: TGTGCCACCGGGGCTCTAGCGAACAATGAGCAGTTCTTC. The chain combines TRBV24-1 with TRBJ2-1; maybe TRBD2 (6 bases). CDR3 size: 13 residues. Trimming stripped 9 bases from V and 5 bases from J, with 13 bases between. CDR1 and CDR2 (germline): KGHDR, SFDVKD.

About this clonotype itself: Given a much more abundant clone one base away, this may be a read error. V usage is TRBV11-2 and J usage is TRBJ2-3; 7 bases are shared with TRBD1. From germline, CDR1 is SGHAT and CDR2 FQNNGV. There are 15 residues in the CDR3. CDR3 region: CDSSLDRQGPDTQYF. In DNA, the CDR3 is TGTGACAGCAGCTTAGATCGACAGGGCCCGGATACGCAGTATTTT. Complete variable domain (other parts from reference TRBV11-2 and TRBJ2-3): EAGVAQSPRYKIIEKRQSVAFWCNPISGHATLYWYQQILGQGPKLLIQFQNNGVVDDSQLPKDRFSAERLKGVDSTLKIQPAKLEDSAVYLCDSSLDRQGPDTQYFGPGTRLTVL.

The chain is built from TRBV12-3 or TRBV12-4 and TRBJ1-1; D is possibly TRBD1 (6 bases). The CDR3 has 14 amino acids. V was shortened by 8 bases and J by 5 bases, with 18 bases between the two germline ends. The CDR3 nucleotides read TGTGCCAGCGGACGGACAGCGGCATTGACTGAAGCTTTCTTT. It translates to CASGRTAALTEAFF.

CDR3 DNA: TGTGCCAGCGGAGGGGGACAGGGGAATTCACCCCTCCACTTT. Translating gives CASGGGQGNSPLHF. The rearrangement links TRBV2 to TRBJ1-6; TRBD1 agrees at 10 bases. V shed 8 bases and J 7 bases; nucleotides not matched to a gene: 5. Germline CDR1 SNHLY, CDR2 FYNNEI. CDR3 length: 14 amino acids. Full variable domain (remainder filled in from reference TRBV2 and TRBJ1-6): EPEVTQTPSHQVTQMGQEVILRCVPISNHLYFYWYRQILGQKVEFLVSFYNNEISEKSEIFDDQFSVERPDGSNFTLKIRSTKLEDSAMYFCASGGGQGNSPLHFGNGTRLTVT.

This clonotype turned up a few times. This rearrangement joins TRBV20-1 to TRBJ2-1; D tentatively reads TRBD1 or TRBD2 (5 bases each). CDR3 size: 11 residues. The V end was cut by 6 bases, the J end by 4 bases, with 7 bases between. From germline, CDR1 is DFQATT and CDR2 SNEGSKA (reference sequence). The DNA of the CDR3 is TGCAGTGCCGAGGGGTACAATGAGCAGTTCTTC. Its translation: CSAEGYNEQFF.

This clonotype occurred a few times. The chain uses TRBV2 and TRBJ1-5; D unresolved. The germline gives CDR1 SNHLY, CDR2 FYNNEI. Trimming took off 8 bases at V and 4 bases at J, with 12 bases between the two ends. This CDR3 is built from 13 residues. The CDR3 loop reads CASGEVRNQPQHF. For the CDR3, the DNA is TGTGCCAGCGGGGAAGTGAGAAATCAGCCCCAGCATTTT.

This clonotype has a count of ten or more. The V call is TRBV20-1, the J call TRBJ2-3, with 8 bases that match TRBD1. V gave up 6 bases and J gave up 5 bases; unmatched junction bases: 10. The CDR3 is made up of 14 amino acids. Germline CDR1 reads DFQATT; CDR2 reads SNEGSKA (reference sequence). This chain's CDR3 is CSANDRGPGDTQYF. CDR3 nucleotides: TGCAGTGCAAACGACAGGGGTCCGGGAGATACGCAGTATTTT.

V usage is TRBV11-2 and J usage is TRBJ2-1, with 8 bases that match TRBD2. Germline values: CDR1 SGHAT, CDR2 FQNNGV. The V gene end was trimmed by 5 bases and the J gene end by 9 bases; junction bases not matched to a gene: 18. CDR3 size: 17 residues. CDR3 region: CASSPRSLAGRGGEQFF. The CDR3 DNA sequence: TGTGCCAGCAGCCCTAGGTCGTTAGCGGGAAGGGGAGGTGAGCAGTTCTTC. Using reference TRBV11-2 and TRBJ2-1 for the parts outside the CDR3, the full variable domain is EAGVAQSPRYKIIEKRQSVAFWCNPISGHATLYWYQQILGQGPKLLIQFQNNGVVDDSQLPKDRFSAERLKGVDSTLKIQPAKLEDSAVYLCASSPRSLAGRGGEQFFGPGTRLTVL.

The chain uses TRBV11-2 and TRBJ2-7; D remains ambiguous. This CDR3 has 12 residues. Germline V gives CDR1 SGHAT, CDR2 FQNNGV. Trimming cost V 5 bases and J 0 bases, with 5 bases left between them. The CDR3 loop is CASSPASYEQYF. CDR3 DNA sequence: TGTGCCAGCAGCCCCGCCTCCTACGAGCAGTACTTC.

This clonotype was found a few times. In DNA, the CDR3 is TGCAGTGCTAAAGTGACTAGCGGCCAAGAGACCCAGTACTTC. It encodes CSAKVTSGQETQYF. The chain is built from TRBV20-1 and TRBJ2-5, with 9 bases that match TRBD2. The CDR3 extends over 14 amino acids. The V gene's germline CDR1 is DFQATT and CDR2 SNEGSKA (reference sequence). V dropped 4 bases and J dropped 1; count of bases not matched to a gene: 4.

This clonotype was detected a few times. V and J are TRBV18 and TRBJ2-1; 15 bases are a match to TRBD2. This CDR3 has 17 amino acids. V lost 3 bases to trimming and J lost 9 bases; unmatched junction nucleotides: 9. From germline, CDR1 is KGHSH and CDR2 LQKENI. In DNA form, the CDR3 reads TGTGCCAGCTCACCGTGGACTAGCGGGAGGGCCGGGGCTGAGCAGTTCTTC. Residues: CASSPWTSGRAGAEQFF.

In this sample, this clonotype turned up a few times. This chain uses TRBV7-2 with TRBJ2-1, with D maybe TRBD2 (5 bases). CDR3 length equals 13 residues. In germline, CDR1 is SGHTA, CDR2 FQGNSA. V was clipped by 1 base and J by 9 bases, with 10 bases between them. CDR3 in DNA: TGTGCCAGCAGCTTAGTCGGACTGTTTGAGCAGTTCTTC. This codes for CASSLVGLFEQFF.

The chain carries TRBV21-1 and TRBJ1-5. TRBV21-1 is marked as a pseudogene. The CDR3 length is 13 residues. CDR3 protein: CARRRSSNQPQHF. The DNA for the CDR3 is TGTGCCAGACGTCGTAGTAGCAATCAGCCCCAGCATTTT.

The chain joins TRBV29-1 to TRBJ2-1; TRBD2 matches at 13 bases. V shed 7 bases, J shed 4 bases, and the junction held 4 bases outside the gene matches. The length of the CDR3 is 14 residues. Germline CDR1 reads SQVTM; CDR2 reads ANQGSEA. DNA of the CDR3: TGCAGCGAACGACTAGCGGGGGGATACAATGAGCAGTTCTTC. Translation: CSERLAGGYNEQFF.

J is TRBJ2-1 and V is TRBV10-3, with D unresolved. Germline CDR1 and CDR2: ENHRY and SYGVKD. This CDR3 contains 12 residues. Trimming cost V 10 bases and J 8 bases, with 15 bases left between them. CDR3 nucleotide sequence: TGTGCCACTTCTTATGGCGGAGATGAGCAGTTCTTC. The encoded protein is CATSYGGDEQFF.

This clonotype came up many times. V gene TRBV12-3 or TRBV12-4 combines with J gene TRBJ1-1; D unclear. The CDR3 is made up of 12 amino acids. V was clipped by 6 bases and J by 5 bases, with 10 bases between them. CDR3 protein: CASRPGLTEAFF. The CDR3 nucleotides are TGTGCCAGCAGGCCCGGACTTACTGAAGCTTTCTTT.

The V call is TRBV20-1, the J call TRBJ1-5; TRBD1 might be the D (6 bases). This CDR3 contains 13 residues. V shed 6 bases and J shed 3 bases, with 12 bases lying between them. Germline CDR1 reads DFQATT; CDR2 reads SNEGSKA (reference sequence). The CDR3, as DNA: TGCAGTGCCCTCACAGGGCTCAATCAGCCCCAGCATTTT. It is translated as CSALTGLNQPQHF.

The chain uses TRBV11-1 and TRBJ2-1, with 12 bases that match TRBD2. The CDR3 loop spans 21 amino acids. The J segment lost 5 bases and the V segment lost 4 bases, leaving 21 bases of the junction unmatched. Germline CDR1 SGHAT, CDR2 FQDESV (reference sequence). CDR3 loop: CASSSSSTSGRWSFLNNEQFF. In DNA, the CDR3 is TGTGCCAGCAGCTCCTCCAGTACTAGCGGGAGGTGGAGCTTTCTAAACAATGAGCAGTTCTTC. The variable domain in full, completed from reference TRBV11-1 and TRBJ2-1, reads EAEVAQSPRYKITEKSQAVAFWCDPISGHATLYWYRQILGQGPELLVQFQDESVVDDSQLPKDRFSAERLKGVDSTLKIQPAELGDSAMYLCASSSSSTSGRWSFLNNEQFFGPGTRLTVL.